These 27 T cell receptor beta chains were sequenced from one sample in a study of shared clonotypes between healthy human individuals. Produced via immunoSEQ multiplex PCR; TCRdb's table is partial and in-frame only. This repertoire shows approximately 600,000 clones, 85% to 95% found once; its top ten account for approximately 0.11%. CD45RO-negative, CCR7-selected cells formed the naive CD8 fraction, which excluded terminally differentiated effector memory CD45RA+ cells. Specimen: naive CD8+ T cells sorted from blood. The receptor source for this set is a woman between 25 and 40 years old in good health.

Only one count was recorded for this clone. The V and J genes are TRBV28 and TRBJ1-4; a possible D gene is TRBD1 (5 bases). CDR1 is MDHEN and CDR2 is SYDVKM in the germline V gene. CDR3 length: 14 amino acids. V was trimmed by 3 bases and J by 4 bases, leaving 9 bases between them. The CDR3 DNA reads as TGTGCCAGCAGTTTTGGGGGACGTAATGAAAAACTGTTTTTT. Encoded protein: CASSFGGRNEKLFF.

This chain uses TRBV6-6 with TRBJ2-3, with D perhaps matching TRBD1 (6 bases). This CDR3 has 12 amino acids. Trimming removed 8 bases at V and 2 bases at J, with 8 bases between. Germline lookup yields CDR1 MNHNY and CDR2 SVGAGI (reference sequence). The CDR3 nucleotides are TGTGCCAGCGGACAGCTCACAGATACGCAGTATTTT. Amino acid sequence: CASGQLTDTQYF.

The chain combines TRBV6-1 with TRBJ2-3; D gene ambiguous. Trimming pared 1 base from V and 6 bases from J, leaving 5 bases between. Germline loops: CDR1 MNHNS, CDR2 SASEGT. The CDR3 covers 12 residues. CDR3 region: CASSEGGDTQYF. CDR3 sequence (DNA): TGTGCCAGCAGTGAAGGTGGTGATACGCAGTATTTT.

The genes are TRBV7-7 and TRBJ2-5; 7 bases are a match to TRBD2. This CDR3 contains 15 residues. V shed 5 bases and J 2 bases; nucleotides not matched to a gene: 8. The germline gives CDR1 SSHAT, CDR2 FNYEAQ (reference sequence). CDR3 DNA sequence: TGTGCCAGCAGCAAAGGGCCTAGCGGACAAGAGACCCAGTACTTC. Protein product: CASSKGPSGQETQYF.

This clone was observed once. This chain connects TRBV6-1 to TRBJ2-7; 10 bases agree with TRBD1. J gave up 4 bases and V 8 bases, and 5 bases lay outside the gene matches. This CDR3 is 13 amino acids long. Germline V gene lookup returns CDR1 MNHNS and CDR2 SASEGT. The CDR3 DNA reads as TGTGCCAGCCCGGGACAGGGGATTTACGAGCAGTACTTC. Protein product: CASPGQGIYEQYF.

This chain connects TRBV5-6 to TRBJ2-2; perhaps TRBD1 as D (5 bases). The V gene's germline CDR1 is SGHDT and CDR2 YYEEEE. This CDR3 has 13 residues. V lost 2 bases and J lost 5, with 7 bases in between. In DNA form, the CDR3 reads TGTGCCAGCAGCTTAGGGGAAACCGGGGAGCTGTTTTTT. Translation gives CASSLGETGELFF.

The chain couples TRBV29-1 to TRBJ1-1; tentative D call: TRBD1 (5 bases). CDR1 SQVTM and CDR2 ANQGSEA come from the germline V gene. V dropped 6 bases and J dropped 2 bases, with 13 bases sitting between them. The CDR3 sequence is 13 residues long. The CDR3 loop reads CSVGGVGNTEAFF. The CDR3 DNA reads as TGCAGCGTAGGAGGGGTAGGAAACACTGAAGCTTTCTTT.

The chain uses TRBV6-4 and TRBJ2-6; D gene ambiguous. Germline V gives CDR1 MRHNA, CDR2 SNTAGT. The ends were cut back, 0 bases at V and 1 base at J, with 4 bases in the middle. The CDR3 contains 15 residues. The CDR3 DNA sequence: TGTGCCAGCAGTGACTCGGGATCTGGGGCCAACGTCCTGACTTTC. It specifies CASSDSGSGANVLTF.

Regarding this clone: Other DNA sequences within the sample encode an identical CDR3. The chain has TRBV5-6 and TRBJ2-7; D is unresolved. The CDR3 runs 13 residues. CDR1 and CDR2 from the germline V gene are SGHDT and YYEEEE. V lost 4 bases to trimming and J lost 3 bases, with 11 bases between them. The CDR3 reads CASSLGASYEQYF. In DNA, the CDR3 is TGTGCCAGCAGCCTCGGTGCGAGCTACGAGCAGTACTTC.

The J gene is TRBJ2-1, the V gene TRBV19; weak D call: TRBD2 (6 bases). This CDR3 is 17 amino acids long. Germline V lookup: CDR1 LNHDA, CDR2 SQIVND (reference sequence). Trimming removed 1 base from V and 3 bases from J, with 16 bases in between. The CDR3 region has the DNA TGTGCCAGTAGTATAGCCCCCCTAGCGAGATACTACAATGAGCAGTTCTTC. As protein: CASSIAPLARYYNEQFF. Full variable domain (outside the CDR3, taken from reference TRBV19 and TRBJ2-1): DGGITQSPKYLFRKEGQNVTLSCEQNLNHDAMYWYRQDPGQGLRLIYYSQIVNDFQKGDIAEGYSVSREKKESFPLTVTSAQKNPTAFYLCASSIAPLARYYNEQFFGPGTRLTVL.

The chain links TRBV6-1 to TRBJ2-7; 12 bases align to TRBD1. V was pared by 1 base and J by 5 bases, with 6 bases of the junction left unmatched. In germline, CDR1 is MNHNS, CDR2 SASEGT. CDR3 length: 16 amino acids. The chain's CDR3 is CASSEGRDRGQDEQYF. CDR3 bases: TGTGCCAGCAGTGAAGGACGGGACAGGGGGCAGGACGAGCAGTACTTC.

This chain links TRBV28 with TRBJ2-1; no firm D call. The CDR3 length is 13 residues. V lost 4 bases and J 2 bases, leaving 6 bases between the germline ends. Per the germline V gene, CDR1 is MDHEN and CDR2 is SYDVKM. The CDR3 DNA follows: TGTGCCAGCAGTTACCAGGCCTACAATGAGCAGTTCTTC. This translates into CASSYQAYNEQFF.

The CDR3 DNA follows: TGTGCCAGCTCAGCAACGGACGGAGGGGAGCTGTTTTTT. It is translated as CASSATDGGELFF. The chain employs TRBV18 and TRBJ2-2; no clear D gene. This CDR3 has 13 residues. Trimming pared 5 bases from V and 8 bases from J, leaving 12 bases between. Looked up from germline, CDR1 is KGHSH and CDR2 is LQKENI.

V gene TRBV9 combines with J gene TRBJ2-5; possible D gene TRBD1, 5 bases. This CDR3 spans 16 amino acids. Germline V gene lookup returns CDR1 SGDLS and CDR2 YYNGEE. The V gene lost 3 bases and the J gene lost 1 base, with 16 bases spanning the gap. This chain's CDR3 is CASSAWGGTSQETQYF. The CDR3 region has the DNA TGTGCCAGCAGCGCGTGGGGCGGCACAAGCCAAGAGACCCAGTACTTC.

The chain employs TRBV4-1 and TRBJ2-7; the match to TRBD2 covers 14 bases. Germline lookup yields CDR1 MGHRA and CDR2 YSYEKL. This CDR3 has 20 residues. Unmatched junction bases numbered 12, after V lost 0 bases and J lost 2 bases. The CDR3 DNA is TGCGCCAGCAGCCAAGAAGGTGGACTAGCGGGAGGACTTCAGACCTACGAGCAGTACTTC. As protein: CASSQEGGLAGGLQTYEQYF.

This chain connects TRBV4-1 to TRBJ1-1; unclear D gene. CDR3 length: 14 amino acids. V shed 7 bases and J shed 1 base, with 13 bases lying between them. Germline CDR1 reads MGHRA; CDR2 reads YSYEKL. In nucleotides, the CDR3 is TGCGCCAGCATAGGGAAGAACGAGAACACTGAAGCTTTCTTT. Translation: CASIGKNENTEAFF.

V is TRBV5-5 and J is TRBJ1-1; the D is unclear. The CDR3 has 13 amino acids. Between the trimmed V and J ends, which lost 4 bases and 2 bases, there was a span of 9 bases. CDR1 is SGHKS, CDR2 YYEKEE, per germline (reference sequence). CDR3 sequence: CASSRGANTEAFF. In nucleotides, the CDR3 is TGTGCCAGCAGCCGAGGAGCCAACACTGAAGCTTTCTTT.

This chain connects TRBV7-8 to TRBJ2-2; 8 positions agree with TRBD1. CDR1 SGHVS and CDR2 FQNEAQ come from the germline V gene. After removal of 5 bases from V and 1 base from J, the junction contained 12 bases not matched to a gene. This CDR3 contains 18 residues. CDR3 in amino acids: CASSVMGPGTGNTGELFF. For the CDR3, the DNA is TGTGCCAGCAGCGTCATGGGGCCCGGGACAGGGAACACCGGGGAGCTGTTTTTT.

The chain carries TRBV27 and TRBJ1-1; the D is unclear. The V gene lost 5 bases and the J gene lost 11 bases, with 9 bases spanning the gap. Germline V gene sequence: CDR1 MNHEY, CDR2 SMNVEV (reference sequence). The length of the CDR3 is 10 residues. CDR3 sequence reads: CASSRPRAFF. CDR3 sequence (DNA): TGTGCCAGCAGTCGACCGAGGGCTTTCTTT.

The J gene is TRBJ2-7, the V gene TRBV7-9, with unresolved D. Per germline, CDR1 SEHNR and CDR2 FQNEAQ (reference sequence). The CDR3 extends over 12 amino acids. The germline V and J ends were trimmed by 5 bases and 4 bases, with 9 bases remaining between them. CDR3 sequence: CASSADRYEQYF. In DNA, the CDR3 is TGTGCCAGCAGCGCCGATCGTTACGAGCAGTACTTC.

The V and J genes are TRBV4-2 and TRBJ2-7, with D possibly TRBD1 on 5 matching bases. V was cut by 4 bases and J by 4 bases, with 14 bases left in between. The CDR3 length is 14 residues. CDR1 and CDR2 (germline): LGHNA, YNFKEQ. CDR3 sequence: CASSPDLTDYEQYF. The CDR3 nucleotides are TGTGCCAGCAGCCCCGATCTGACAGATTACGAGCAGTACTTC.

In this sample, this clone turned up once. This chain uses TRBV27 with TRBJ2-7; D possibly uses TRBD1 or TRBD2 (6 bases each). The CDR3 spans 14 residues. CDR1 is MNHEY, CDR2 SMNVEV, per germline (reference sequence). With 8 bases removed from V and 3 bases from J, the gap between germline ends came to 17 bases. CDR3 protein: CASGGGGFVYEQYF. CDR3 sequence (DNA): TGTGCCAGCGGAGGAGGGGGATTCGTCTACGAGCAGTACTTC.

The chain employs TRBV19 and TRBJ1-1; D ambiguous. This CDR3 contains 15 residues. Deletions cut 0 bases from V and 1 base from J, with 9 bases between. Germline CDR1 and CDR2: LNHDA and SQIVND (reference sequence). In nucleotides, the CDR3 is TGTGCCAGTAGTATAGATCGGGCCGGGAACACTGAAGCTTTCTTT. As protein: CASSIDRAGNTEAFF.

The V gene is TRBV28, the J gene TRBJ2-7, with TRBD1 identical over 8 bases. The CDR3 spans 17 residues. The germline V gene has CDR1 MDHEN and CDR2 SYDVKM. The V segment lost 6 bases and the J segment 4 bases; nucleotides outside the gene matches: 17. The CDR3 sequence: CASSTQTGDHLKYEQYF. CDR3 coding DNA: TGTGCCAGCAGCACCCAGACAGGGGACCACCTAAAATACGAGCAGTACTTC.

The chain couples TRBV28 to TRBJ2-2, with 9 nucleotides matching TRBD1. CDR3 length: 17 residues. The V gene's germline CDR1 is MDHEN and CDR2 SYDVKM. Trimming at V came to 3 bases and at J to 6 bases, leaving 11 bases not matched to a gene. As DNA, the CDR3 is TGTGCCAGCAGTTTCAATAGTGGGGGACAGGGTGCCGGGGAGCTGTTTTTT. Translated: CASSFNSGGQGAGELFF. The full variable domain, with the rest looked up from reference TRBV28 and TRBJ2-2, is DVKVTQSSRYLVKRTGEKVFLECVQDMDHENMFWYRQDPGLGLRLIYFSYDVKMKEKGDIPEGYSVSREKKERFSLILESASTNQTSMYLCASSFNSGGQGAGELFFGEGSRLTVL.

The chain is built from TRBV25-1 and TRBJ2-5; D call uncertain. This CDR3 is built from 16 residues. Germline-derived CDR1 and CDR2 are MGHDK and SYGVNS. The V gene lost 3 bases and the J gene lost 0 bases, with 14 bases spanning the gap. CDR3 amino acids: CASSDWAEEYQETQYF. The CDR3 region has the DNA TGTGCCAGCAGTGACTGGGCAGAAGAGTACCAAGAGACCCAGTACTTC.

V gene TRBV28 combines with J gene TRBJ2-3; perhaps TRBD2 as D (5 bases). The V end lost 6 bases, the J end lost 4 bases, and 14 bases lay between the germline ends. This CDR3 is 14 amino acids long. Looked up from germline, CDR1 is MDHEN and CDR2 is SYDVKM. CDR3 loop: CASSQEVAPDTQYF. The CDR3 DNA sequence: TGTGCCAGCAGCCAGGAGGTCGCCCCAGATACGCAGTATTTT.